The source of this T cell receptor (beta chain) is a study of T cells in Graves' hyperthyroidism and ophthalmopathy. Study context: Once the initial diagnosis was made, peripheral blood was obtained before any treatment.

The sample holds a few counts of this clonotype. Germline values: CDR1 SGHTA, CDR2 FQGNSA. V lost 1 base to trimming and J lost 9 bases, with 9 bases between them. CDR3 length equals 13 residues. Amplification yielded TCR beta CDR3 regions, with RNA transcripts as the source. The TCR CDR3 first-round RT-PCR relied on the HTBI primer set. MiXCR was run by TCRdb on the multiplex PCR reads, yielding one entry per CDR3 protein. The sample comprises around 580,000 distinct CDR3 sequences, around 15% of which are singletons, and 18% rests with the top ten. Sequenced: blood. This chain uses TRBV7-2 with TRBJ2-2, with D possibly TRBD2 on 5 matching bases. This clonotype was obtained from a woman in her late teens or twenties with Graves' hyperthyroidism. The CDR3 loop is CASSLDGLRELFF. In nucleotides, the CDR3 is TGTGCCAGCAGCTTAGACGGACTGAGGGAGCTGTTTTTT. The full variable domain, in which reference TRBV7-2 and TRBJ2-2 provide the parts outside the CDR3, is GAGVSQSPSNKVTEKGKDVELRCDPISGHTALYWYRQSLGQGLEFLIYFQGNSAPDKSGLPSDRFSAERTGGSVSTLTIQRTQQEDSAVYLCASSLDGLRELFFGEGSRLTVL.